This T cell receptor (beta chain) originates from a study of blood T cell repertoires in COVID-19. The repertoire was sequenced with immunoSEQ multiplex PCR; TCRdb's copy has only in-frame clones and lacks some. The data contain some 80,000 clones, 70% to 90% of them singletons. This CDR3 has 16 residues. V lost 4 bases and J lost 4; bases outside the gene matches: 7. Germline V gene data show CDR1 as SGHTA and CDR2 as FQGNSA. Sequenced material: peripheral blood. The chain links TRBV7-2 to TRBJ1-2, with 12 nucleotides matching TRBD1. The source of this sequence is a woman of 80 years or more with active or convalescent COVID-19. CDR3 nucleotides: TGTGCCAGCAGCTCATCCGGGACAGGGGGCGTCTATGGCTACACCTTC. Amino acid sequence: CASSSSGTGGVYGYTF. Filled out from reference TRBV7-2 and TRBJ1-2, the complete variable domain reads GAGVSQSPSNKVTEKGKDVELRCDPISGHTALYWYRQSLGQGLEFLIYFQGNSAPDKSGLPSDRFSAERTGGSVSTLTIQRTQQEDSAVYLCASSSSGTGGVYGYTFGSGTRLTVV.